Listed below are T cell receptor beta chains from one sample, sequenced in a study of blood T cell repertoires in COVID-19. The protocol was immunoSEQ multiplex PCR, while the TCRdb copy is restricted to in-frame clones and leaves out a portion. This sample carries 90,000 to 130,000 clones, around nine tenths of them seen once, and the ten largest clones take roughly 4%. Material for sequencing was peripheral blood. The source is a middle-aged man with acute or convalescent COVID-19. Both conserved end residues are part of each CDR3. A D gene is named only where the DNA matches it firmly. A row's size may be missing; if present it is once, few, many or a size class.

D	V	size	J	CDR3	DNA
TRBD1	TRBV18	.	TRBJ2-7	CASSPIGTGEGEQYF	TGTGCCAGCTCACCGATAGGGACAGGGGAAGGCGAGCAGTACTTC
TRBD1	TRBV5-1	once	TRBJ2-6	CASSGDRGAWGANVLTF	TGCGCCAGCAGCGGGGACAGGGGTGCGTGGGGGGCCAACGTCCTGACTTTC
.	TRBV5-1	.	TRBJ2-7	CASSLLVQSYEQYF	TGCGCCAGCAGCTTGTTGGTACAGTCCTACGAGCAGTACTTC
.	TRBV5-1	.	TRBJ2-7	CASSWTVSSYEQYF	TGCGCCAGCAGCTGGACAGTTAGCTCCTACGAGCAGTACTTC
TRBD1	TRBV19	few	TRBJ2-3	CASSGHRGAVDTQYF	TGTGCCAGTAGTGGCCACAGGGGCGCGGTTGATACGCAGTATTTT
TRBD2	TRBV18	.	TRBJ2-1	CASSPGGPLAHNEQFF	TGTGCCAGCTCCCCGGGGGGTCCTCTAGCCCACAATGAGCAGTTCTTC
.	TRBV6-5	once	TRBJ1-2	CASSYRGGLLGYTF	TGTGCCAGCAGTTACAGGGGGGGGCTCTTAGGCTACACCTTC
.	TRBV27	.	TRBJ2-7	CASRSLEGFFNEQYF	TGTGCCAGCCGTTCCCTAGAGGGTTTTTTCAACGAGCAGTACTTC
.	TRBV11-2	.	TRBJ1-1	CASSLVRSGYLATEAFF	TGTGCCAGCAGCTTAGTCCGGTCGGGGTATTTGGCCACTGAAGCTTTCTTT
TRBD2	TRBV9	.	TRBJ2-7	CASSVGGPAGGGYEQYF	TGTGCCAGCAGCGTAGGCGGACCGGCGGGGGGAGGTTACGAGCAGTACTTC
.	TRBV10-1	.	TRBJ2-1	CASSDRSGADNEQFF	TGCGCCAGCAGTGATAGGAGCGGAGCGGACAATGAGCAGTTCTTC
.	TRBV11-2	.	TRBJ2-3	CASSGQIFTDTQYF	TGTGCCAGCAGCGGACAGATATTCACAGATACGCAGTATTTT
TRBD1	TRBV7-9	once	TRBJ1-1	CASSPPTGWSFRSNTEAFF	TGTGCCAGCAGCCCTCCGACAGGGTGGAGTTTTCGGTCGAACACTGAAGCTTTCTTT
.	TRBV5-4	.	TRBJ1-1	CASSLSRGTEAFF	TGTGCCAGCAGCTTATCTCGGGGCACTGAAGCTTTCTTT
.	TRBV12-3/TRBV12-4	.	TRBJ1-1	CASSHRVMGAFF	TGTGCCAGCAGTCACAGGGTCATGGGGGCTTTCTTT
.	TRBV19	once	TRBJ2-6	CASSIDGGSGANVLTF	TGTGCCAGTAGTATTGACGGAGGTTCTGGGGCCAACGTCCTGACTTTC
.	TRBV5-1	.	TRBJ1-1	CASNTGLNTEAFF	TGCGCCAGCAACACAGGTTTGAACACTGAAGCTTTCTTT
.	TRBV6-5	.	TRBJ1-2	CASSYSGRGVGGYTF	TGTGCCAGCAGTTACTCGGGCAGGGGTGTGGGAGGCTACACCTTC
TRBD1	TRBV7-9	.	TRBJ1-4	CASSRTGDEKLFF	TGTGCCAGCAGCCGCACAGGGGATGAAAAACTGTTTTTT
TRBD1	TRBV29-1	many	TRBJ2-7	CSVLTGVGPYEQYF	TGCAGCGTGCTTACAGGGGTGGGCCCCTACGAGCAGTACTTC
TRBD1	TRBV7-2	.	TRBJ2-3	CASSADRGVLDTQYF	TGTGCCAGCAGCGCCGACAGGGGTGTACTAGATACGCAGTATTTT
TRBD2	TRBV2	.	TRBJ2-7	CASSEVRPGLAVITSYEQYF	TGTGCCAGCAGTGAAGTCCGGCCGGGACTAGCGGTAATTACCTCCTACGAGCAGTACTTC
TRBD1	TRBV30	.	TRBJ1-5	CAWSLGQGQPQHF	TGTGCCTGGAGTTTGGGACAGGGTCAGCCCCAGCATTTT
TRBD1	TRBV5-6	.	TRBJ1-1	CASTPLGSGGLENTEAFF	TGTGCCAGCACCCCCCTCGGTTCAGGGGGCTTAGAAAACACTGAAGCTTTCTTT
.	TRBV6-5	.	TRBJ2-7	CASSYSRTAIYEQYF	TGTGCCAGCAGTTACTCCAGGACAGCGATTTACGAGCAGTACTTC
.	TRBV5-4	.	TRBJ1-2	CASSLVGVYGYTF	TGTGCCAGCAGCTTGGTCGGGGTTTATGGCTACACCTTC
.	TRBV7-2	.	TRBJ2-7	CASSLTVEYEQYF	TGTGCCAGCAGCTTGACAGTGGAGTACGAGCAGTACTTC
.	TRBV30	once	TRBJ1-4	CAWSTGQHNEKLFF	TGTGCCTGGAGTACCGGACAGCATAATGAAAAACTGTTTTTT
TRBD2	TRBV24-1	once	TRBJ2-4	CATSPGLAGASKNIQYF	TGTGCCACCAGCCCGGGACTAGCGGGAGCATCCAAAAACATTCAGTACTTC
.	TRBV7-9	.	TRBJ1-2	CASSPQGVNYGYTF	TGTGCCAGCAGCCCGCAGGGTGTCAACTATGGCTACACCTTC
.	TRBV9	.	TRBJ2-7	CASSVGEDHEQYF	TGTGCCAGCAGCGTAGGGGAGGACCACGAGCAGTACTTC
.	TRBV9	.	TRBJ2-3	CASSADEDTQYF	TGTGCCAGCAGCGCCGATGAGGATACGCAGTATTTT
TRBD1	TRBV7-9	.	TRBJ2-2	CASSSGTVRTGELFF	TGTGCCAGCAGCTCCGGGACAGTCCGCACCGGGGAGCTGTTTTTT
.	TRBV11-2	.	TRBJ1-6	CASSLAGGSPLHF	TGTGCCAGCAGCTTAGCCGGGGGGTCACCCCTCCACTTT
.	TRBV5-5	.	TRBJ1-2	CASSSRTANYGYTF	TGTGCCAGCAGCTCTCGGACAGCTAACTATGGCTACACCTTC
TRBD1	TRBV14	.	TRBJ1-1	CASSPTGTTEAFF	TGTGCCAGCAGCCCGACAGGGACCACTGAAGCTTTCTTT
.	TRBV7-2	.	TRBJ1-5	CASSLIPGVNQPQHF	TGTGCCAGCAGCTTAATTCCAGGGGTGAACCAGCCCCAGCATTTT
TRBD1	TRBV9	.	TRBJ2-3	CASSPGQGTDTQYF	TGTGCCAGCAGCCCAGGACAGGGGACAGATACGCAGTATTTT
.	TRBV4-1	.	TRBJ1-2	CASSQDQSVKNGYTF	TGCGCCAGCAGCCAAGATCAGTCCGTAAAGAATGGCTACACCTTC
.	TRBV6-5	.	TRBJ1-1	CASSWAFPPTEAFF	TGTGCCAGCAGTTGGGCATTTCCTCCCACTGAAGCTTTCTTT
TRBD1	TRBV10-3	.	TRBJ1-6	CAISEPPGQGNSPLHF	TGTGCCATCAGTGAGCCCCCGGGACAGGGAAATTCACCCCTCCACTTT
TRBD2	TRBV9	.	TRBJ2-1	CASSVREAPYNEQFF	TGTGCCAGCAGCGTGCGGGAGGCACCTTACAATGAGCAGTTCTTC
.	TRBV10-1	.	TRBJ1-2	CASFFYGYTF	TGCGCCAGCTTCTTCTATGGCTACACCTTC